Sequencing of this TCR beta chain was carried out in a study of blood T cell repertoires in COVID-19. V was trimmed by 4 bases and J by 5 bases, leaving 13 bases between them. CDR3 length equals 14 residues. Germline V gives CDR1 SGDLS, CDR2 YYNGEE. Libraries were prepared by immunoSEQ multiplex PCR; TCRdb keeps only in-frame clonotypes and omits some of them. The sample carries 200,000 or so clones, about 87% recorded once. J is TRBJ1-5 and V is TRBV9; D is uncertain. Sequencing was done on a sample of PBMCs or T cells enriched from blood (not recorded which). This TCR came from a woman in her 30s who had recovered from COVID-19. The CDR3 loop is CASSTNGRDQPQHF. DNA for the CDR3: TGTGCCAGCAGCACTAACGGGCGGGATCAGCCCCAGCATTTT.